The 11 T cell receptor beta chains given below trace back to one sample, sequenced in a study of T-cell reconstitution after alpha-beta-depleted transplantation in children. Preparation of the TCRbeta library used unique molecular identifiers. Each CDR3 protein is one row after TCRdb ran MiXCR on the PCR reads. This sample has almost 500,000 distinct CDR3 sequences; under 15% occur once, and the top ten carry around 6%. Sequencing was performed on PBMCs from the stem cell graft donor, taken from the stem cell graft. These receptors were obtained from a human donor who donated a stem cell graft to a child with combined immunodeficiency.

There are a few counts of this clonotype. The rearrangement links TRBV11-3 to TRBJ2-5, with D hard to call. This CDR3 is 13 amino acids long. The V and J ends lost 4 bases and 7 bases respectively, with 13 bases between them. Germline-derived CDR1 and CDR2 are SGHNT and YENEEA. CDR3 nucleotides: TGTGCCAGCAGCTCCCATGAGGTCGTGACCCAGTACTTC. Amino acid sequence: CASSSHEVVTQYF.

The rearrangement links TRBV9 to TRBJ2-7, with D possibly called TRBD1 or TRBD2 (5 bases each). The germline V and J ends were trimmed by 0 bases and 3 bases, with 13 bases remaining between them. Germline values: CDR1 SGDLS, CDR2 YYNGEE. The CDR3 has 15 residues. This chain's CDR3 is CASSVDGTRVYEQYF. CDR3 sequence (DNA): TGTGCCAGCAGCGTAGATGGGACCCGTGTCTACGAGCAGTACTTC.

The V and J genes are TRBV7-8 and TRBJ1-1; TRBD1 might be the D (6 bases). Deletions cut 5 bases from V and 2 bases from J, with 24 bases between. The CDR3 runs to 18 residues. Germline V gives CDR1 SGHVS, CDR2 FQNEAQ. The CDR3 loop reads CASSPIQGLGGFNTEAFF. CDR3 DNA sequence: TGTGCCAGCAGCCCTATACAGGGTTTGGGTGGGTTTAACACTGAAGCTTTCTTT.

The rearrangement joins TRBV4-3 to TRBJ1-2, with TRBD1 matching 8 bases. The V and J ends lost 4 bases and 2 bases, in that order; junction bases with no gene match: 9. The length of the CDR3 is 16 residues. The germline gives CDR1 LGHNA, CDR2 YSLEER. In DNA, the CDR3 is TGCGCCAGCAGCCTCTCTGGACAGGGAACAAACTATGGCTACACCTTC. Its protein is CASSLSGQGTNYGYTF.

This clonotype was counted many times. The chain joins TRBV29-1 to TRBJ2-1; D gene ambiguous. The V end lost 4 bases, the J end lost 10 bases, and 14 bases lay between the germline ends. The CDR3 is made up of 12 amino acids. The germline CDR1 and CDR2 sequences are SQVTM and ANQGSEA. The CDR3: CSVGGTSEEQFF. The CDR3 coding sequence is TGCAGCGTTGGAGGCACCAGCGAGGAGCAGTTCTTC.

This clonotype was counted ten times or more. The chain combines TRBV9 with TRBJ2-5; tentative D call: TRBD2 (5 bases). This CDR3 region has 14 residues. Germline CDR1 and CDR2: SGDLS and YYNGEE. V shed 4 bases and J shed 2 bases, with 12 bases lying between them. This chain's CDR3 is CASSLSGSQETQYF. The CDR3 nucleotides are TGTGCCAGCAGCCTTTCGGGGTCACAAGAGACCCAGTACTTC.

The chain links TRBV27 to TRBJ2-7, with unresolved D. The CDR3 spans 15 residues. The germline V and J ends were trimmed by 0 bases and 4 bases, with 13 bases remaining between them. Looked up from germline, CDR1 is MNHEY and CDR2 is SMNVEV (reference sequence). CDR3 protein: CASSLSIAPIYEQYF. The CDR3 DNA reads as TGTGCCAGCAGTTTATCGATTGCCCCCATTTACGAGCAGTACTTC.

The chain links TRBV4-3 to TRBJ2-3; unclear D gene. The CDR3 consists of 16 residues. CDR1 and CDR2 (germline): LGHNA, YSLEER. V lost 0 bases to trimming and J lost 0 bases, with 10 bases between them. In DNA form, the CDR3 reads TGCGCCAGCAGCCAAGATACAGCGTTTAGCACAGATACGCAGTATTTT. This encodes CASSQDTAFSTDTQYF.

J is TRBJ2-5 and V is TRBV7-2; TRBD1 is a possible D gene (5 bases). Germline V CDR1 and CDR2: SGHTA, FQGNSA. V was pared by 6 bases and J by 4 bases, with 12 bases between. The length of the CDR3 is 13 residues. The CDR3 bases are TGTGCCAGCAGTCAGACCCAGGGAGAGACCCAGTACTTC. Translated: CASSQTQGETQYF.

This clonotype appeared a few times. CDR3 in DNA: TGTGCCAGCAGTGAACGCAGGGGTTACGGGGAGCTGTTTTTT. This gives the protein CASSERRGYGELFF. The rearrangement uses TRBV6-1 and TRBJ2-2; weak D call: TRBD1 (6 bases). Germline-derived CDR1 and CDR2 are MNHNS and SASEGT. V was pared by 2 bases and J by 7 bases, with 11 bases between. The CDR3 is 14 residues long.

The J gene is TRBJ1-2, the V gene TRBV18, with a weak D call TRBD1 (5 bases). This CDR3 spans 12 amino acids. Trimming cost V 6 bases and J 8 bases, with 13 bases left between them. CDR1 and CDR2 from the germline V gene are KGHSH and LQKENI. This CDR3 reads CASSRARDGYTF. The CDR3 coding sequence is TGTGCCAGCTCCCGCGCCAGGGACGGCTACACCTTC.